The rows below give T cell receptor beta chains drawn from one sample of a study of response to subunit inactivated influenza vaccine. One entry per CDR3 protein, called by TCRdb with MiXCR from the RT-PCR reads. The table has fewer than 800,000 distinct CDR3 sequences, around 14% seen once. The sequences come from PBMCs from blood, collected roughly 12 days after vaccination. Receptor source: a man aged 50 to 59 who received an inactivated influenza vaccine. Each CDR3 is given without its conserved first and last residue.

>TRBV7-2|TRBJ2-1
ASSLFSSSNNEQF
>TRBV28|TRBJ1-3
ASSLDRGRDTIY
>TRBV3-1|TRBJ1-1
ASSRGGGNTEAF
>TRBV29-1|TRBJ2-5
SVGPTEETQY
>TRBV24-1|TRBJ2-2
ATSEGTGELF
>TRBV6-1|TRBJ1-1
ASRIGNTEAF
>TRBV29-1|TRBJ2-5
SVGWREGETQY
>TRBV24-1|TRBJ2-5
ATSDTGLALRETQY
>TRBV9|TRBJ2-1
ASSATQSSYNEQF
>TRBV6-1|TRBJ2-7
ASSEDARGSSD
>TRBV20-1|TRBJ1-6
SARDRTISSNSPLH
>TRBV29-1|TRBJ2-2
SGGQGAVGELF
>TRBV7-2|TRBJ2-3
ASSLGLVGSTDTQY
>TRBV2|TRBJ2-7
ASSDWDRLHEQY
>TRBV3-1|TRBJ1-5
ASSQGRVYQPQH
>TRBV6-5|TRBJ2-3
ASSYSLYKSTDTQY
>TRBV12-3/TRBV12-4|TRBJ2-1
ASSPGTSAYNEQF
>TRBV6-1|TRBJ2-1
ASRTLAGSGNEQF